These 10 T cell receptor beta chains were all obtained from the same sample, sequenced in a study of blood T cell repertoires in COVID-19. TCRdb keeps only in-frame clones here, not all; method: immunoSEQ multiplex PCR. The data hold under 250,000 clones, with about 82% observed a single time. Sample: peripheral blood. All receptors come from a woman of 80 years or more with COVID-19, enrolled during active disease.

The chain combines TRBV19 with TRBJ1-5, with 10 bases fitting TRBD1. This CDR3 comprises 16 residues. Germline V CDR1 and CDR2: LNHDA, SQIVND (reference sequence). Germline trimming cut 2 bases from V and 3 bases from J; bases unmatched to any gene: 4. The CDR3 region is CASSIMGQGSNQPQHF. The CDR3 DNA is TGTGCCAGTAGTATAATGGGACAGGGGTCCAATCAGCCCCAGCATTTT.

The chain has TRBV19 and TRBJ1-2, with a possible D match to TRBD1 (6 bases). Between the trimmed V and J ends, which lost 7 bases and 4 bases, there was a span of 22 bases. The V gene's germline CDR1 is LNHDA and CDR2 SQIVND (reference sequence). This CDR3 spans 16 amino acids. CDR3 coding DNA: TGTGCCAGTACTTATGTCGGAACAGGGAGGGCCTATGGCTACACCTTC. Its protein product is CASTYVGTGRAYGYTF.

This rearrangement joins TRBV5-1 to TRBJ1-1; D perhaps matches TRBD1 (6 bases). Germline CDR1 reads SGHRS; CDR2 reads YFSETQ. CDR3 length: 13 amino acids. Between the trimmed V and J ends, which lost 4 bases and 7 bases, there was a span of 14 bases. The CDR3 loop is CASSPSGTIEAFF. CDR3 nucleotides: TGCGCCAGCAGCCCCTCGGGGACAATTGAAGCTTTCTTT.

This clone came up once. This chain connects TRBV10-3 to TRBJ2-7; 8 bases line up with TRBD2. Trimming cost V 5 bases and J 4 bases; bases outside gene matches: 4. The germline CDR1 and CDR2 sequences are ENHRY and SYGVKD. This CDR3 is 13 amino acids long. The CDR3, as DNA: TGTGCCATCAGTCCCCCGGGGGGGTACGAGCAGTACTTC. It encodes CAISPPGGYEQYF.

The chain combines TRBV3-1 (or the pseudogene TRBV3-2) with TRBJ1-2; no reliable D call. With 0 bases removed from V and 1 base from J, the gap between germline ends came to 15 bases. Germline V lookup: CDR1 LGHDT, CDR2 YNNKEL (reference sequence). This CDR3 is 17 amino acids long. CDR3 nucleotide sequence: TGTGCCAGCAGCCAAGATACCGCCAGGAACCGTAACTATGGCTACACCTTC. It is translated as CASSQDTARNRNYGYTF.

Written as DNA, the CDR3 is TGTGCCAGCAGGCCCGGACAGGGGGACAATCAGCCCCAGCATTTT. It translates to CASRPGQGDNQPQHF. The chain recombines TRBV28 with TRBJ1-5; 10 bases match TRBD1. The CDR3 is 15 residues long. Germline V gene lookup returns CDR1 MDHEN and CDR2 SYDVKM. The J segment lost 3 bases and the V segment lost 6 bases, leaving 5 bases of the junction unmatched.

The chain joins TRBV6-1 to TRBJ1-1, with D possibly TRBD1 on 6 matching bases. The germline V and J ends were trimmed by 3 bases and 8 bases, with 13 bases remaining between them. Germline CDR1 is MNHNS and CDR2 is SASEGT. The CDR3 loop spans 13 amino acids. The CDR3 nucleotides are TGTGCCAGCAGTGAGCGGGGGCTGCGGGAAGCTTTCTTT. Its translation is CASSERGLREAFF.

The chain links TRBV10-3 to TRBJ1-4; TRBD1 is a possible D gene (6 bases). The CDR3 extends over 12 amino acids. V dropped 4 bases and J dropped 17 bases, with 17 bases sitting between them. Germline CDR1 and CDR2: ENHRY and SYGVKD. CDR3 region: CAISGLQGPVFF. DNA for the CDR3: TGTGCCATCAGTGGGCTACAGGGTCCAGTCTTTTTT.

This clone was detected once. The chain's CDR3 is CASSFQDRDAQYF. DNA for the CDR3: TGTGCCAGCAGTTTCCAGGACAGGGATGCGCAGTATTTT. The V gene is TRBV28, the J gene TRBJ2-3; 8 bases map to TRBD1. The CDR3 is 13 residues long. Germline-derived CDR1 and CDR2 are MDHEN and SYDVKM. The V segment lost 3 bases and the J segment 10 bases; nucleotides outside the gene matches: 6.

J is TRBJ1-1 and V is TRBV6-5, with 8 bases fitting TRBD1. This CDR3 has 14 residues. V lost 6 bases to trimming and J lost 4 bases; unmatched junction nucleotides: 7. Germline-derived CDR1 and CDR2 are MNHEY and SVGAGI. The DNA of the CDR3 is TGTGCCAGCAGGGACAGGGACGCGGCCACTGAAGCTTTCTTT. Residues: CASRDRDAATEAFF.